Sequencing of this TCR beta chain was carried out in a study of T cell responses to AZD1222 COVID-19 vaccine. Measured with immunoSEQ multiplex PCR; TCRdb has only the in-frame clones, and not every one. The sample consists of about 110,000 clones, around 87% of them appearing once. Whole-study results and caveats: The study sampled repertoires only after the peak T cell response.

The germline CDR1 and CDR2 sequences are SGHRS and YFSETQ. The length of the CDR3 is 17 residues. V lost 0 bases and J lost 0, with 14 bases in between. With regard to this clone: Its specificity is not known.

The sequence was collected from an adult in good health. The source material was peripheral blood, sampled on day 0 of AZD1222 vaccination. The chain carries TRBV5-1 and TRBJ2-3; D possibly corresponds to TRBD1 (5 bases). CDR3 DNA: TGCGCCAGCAGCTTGGCGCAAGACAGCCTGAGCACAGATACGCAGTATTTT. Translating it yields CASSLAQDSLSTDTQYF. Using reference TRBV5-1 and TRBJ2-3 for the parts outside the CDR3, the full variable domain is KAGVTQTPRYLIKTRGQQVTLSCSPISGHRSVSWYQQTPGQGLQFLFEYFSETQRNKGNFPGRFSGRQFSNSRSEMNVSTLELGDSALYLCASSLAQDSLSTDTQYFGPGTRLTVL.